This T cell receptor beta chain is from a study of blood T cell repertoires in COVID-19. For the study at large: PBMCs, B-cell-depleted T cells, or T cells provided the cDNA or gDNA that made up the material.

This CDR3 has 14 residues. The V end lost 9 bases, the J end lost 5 bases, and 17 bases lay between the germline ends. Germline V gene data show CDR1 as SNHLY and CDR2 as FYNNEI. Only in-frame clones appear in the TCRdb table, and some are missing; sequencing was by immunoSEQ multiplex PCR. The sample lists roughly 430,000 clones, roughly 86% occurring once. This clonotype originated in a woman in her thirties or forties with acute COVID-19. Sequencing was done on a sample of PBMCs or T cells enriched from blood (not recorded which). The chain is built from TRBV2 and TRBJ2-1; unclear D gene. CDR3 sequence: CARTRGVVDNEQFF. In DNA form, the CDR3 reads TGTGCCAGGACCCGCGGAGTCGTCGACAATGAGCAGTTCTTC.